This T cell receptor beta chain was found in a study of PD-1 blockade in classical Hodgkin lymphoma (dated by TCRdb to between 2020 and 2021). About the study as a whole: To define a peripheral blood immune signature of response to PD-1 blockade in classical Hodgkin lymphoma, the study combined TCR beta sequencing with CyTOF.

Genomic DNA was isolated using the Qiagen DNeasy kit from unsorted PBMCs as well as from negatively selected CD4+ and CD8+ fractions. Amplification of TCR beta CDR3 regions was done by immunoSEQ multiplex PCR with primers that anneal to V and J segments. A synthetic immune receptor repertoire was used to minimize amplification bias, and any remaining bias was removed computationally after sequencing. In the source study's methods: Custom Python scripts were used to quantify repertoire diversity as the Shannon entropy index. Unsorted, CD4+ and CD8+ repertoires were analyzed separately, except for combined analyses in which CD4+ and CD8+ sequences were merged in silico. TCRdb obtained this table from immuneACCESS and retained in-frame rearrangements with V and J assigned. These tables miss some clones; where compared with another copy, unresolved V genes account for less than half of the shortfall, and the remainder is unexplained. The V and J calls and the clone size are those of that table, but D and trimming were determined from the DNA. The sample data list some 21,000 clones, and around 87% of these were observed just once. The ten largest clones represent less than 7.5% of the sample.

Details on this clone: What antigen it recognizes has not been identified. No much larger clonotype is one base removed from it; base qualities were not supplied.

According to the study, the label for this sample's time point signals: newly diagnosed, previously untreated cHL patient sample. Using a Miltenyi CD8+ T cell isolation kit, CD8+ T cells were purified from thawed PBMCs through magnetic negative selection. To serve as a comparison group for the relapsed/refractory trial patients, PBMCs were sequenced from patients with newly diagnosed, previously untreated classical Hodgkin lymphoma. After peripheral blood was drawn into 8 mL Vacutainer Cell Preparation Tubes, PBMCs were isolated by centrifugation and then cryopreserved. Purified CD4+ and CD8+ fractions were generated only in cases for which an additional PBMC sample was available. Magnetically labelled cells were depleted on LS columns in a quadroMACS separator, and the flow-through was collected as the purified fraction. Results and caveats for the whole study, not just this receptor: The study was limited to a single clinical trial cohort, and causes of repertoire differences, possibly disease activity or prior therapy, remained undefined. Newly diagnosed patients were reported to have lower baseline TCR diversity than healthy donors, and relapsed/refractory patients were reported to have lower baseline TCR diversity still.

For this chain, trimming is 2 bases at the V end and 1 base at the J end, and the number of junction bases without a gene match is 6. The CDR3 has 17 amino acids, counting the end cysteine and phenylalanine. This entry keeps only the CDR3 DNA: 51 bases, framed from base 1. In the germline V gene, CDR1 corresponds to MRHNA and CDR2 to SNTAGT. The specimen was CD8+ T cells from blood. The chain employs TRBV6-4 and TRBJ2-3, and TRBD2 matches 10 of the central bases. This TCR came from a human donor with classical Hodgkin lymphoma. The CDR3 is CASSDTASGSGTDTQYF. The DNA sequence follows: TGTGCCAGCAGTGACACCGCTAGCGGGAGCGGCACAGATACGCAGTATTTT.